The rows below give T cell receptor beta chains drawn from one sample of a study of T cells in severe cutaneous drug reactions. TCRdb reprocessed the multiplex PCR reads and stores each CDR3 protein as one record, lacking DNA. Here the sample table reports 20,000 to 25,000 distinct CDR3 sequences. Sequencing was done on a sample of PBMCs. These receptors all come from a human donor with toxic epidermal necrolysis, a severe cutaneous drug reaction. Both conserved end residues are part of each CDR3. A row's size may be missing; if present it is once, few, many or a size class.

clone size: medium-sized
J gene: TRBJ2-6
V gene: TRBV9
CDR3 protein: CASSPEGGGSGANVLTF

clone size: .
J gene: TRBJ2-5
V gene: TRBV19
CDR3 protein: CASSPQGGETQYF

clone size: medium-sized
J gene: TRBJ2-1
V gene: TRBV2
CDR3 protein: CASSRGLAGVPEQFF

clone size: .
J gene: TRBJ2-1
V gene: TRBV11-2
CDR3 protein: CASSLVGTAPGYNEQFF

clone size: medium-sized
J gene: TRBJ1-6
V gene: TRBV30
CDR3 protein: CAWSASSSPLHF

clone size: .
J gene: TRBJ1-2
V gene: TRBV3-1
CDR3 protein: CASSQRLYGYTF

clone size: .
J gene: TRBJ2-7
V gene: TRBV20-1
CDR3 protein: CSASHRGQFYEQYF

clone size: .
J gene: TRBJ1-2
V gene: TRBV11-2
CDR3 protein: CASSPRQGIHYGYTF

clone size: .
J gene: TRBJ1-1
V gene: TRBV29-1
CDR3 protein: CSADLGQSGTEAFF

clone size: .
J gene: TRBJ2-1
V gene: TRBV19
CDR3 protein: CASSIVGYGNNEQFF

clone size: medium-sized
J gene: TRBJ2-4
V gene: TRBV6-1
CDR3 protein: CASDDRWLKKNIQYF

clone size: .
J gene: TRBJ2-5
V gene: TRBV12-3/TRBV12-4
CDR3 protein: CASTLGEETQYF

clone size: .
J gene: TRBJ1-5
V gene: TRBV12-3/TRBV12-4
CDR3 protein: CASSHRTRANQPQHF

clone size: .
J gene: TRBJ2-3
V gene: TRBV7-9
CDR3 protein: CASSGTSGYTDTQYF

clone size: .
J gene: TRBJ2-5
V gene: TRBV3-1
CDR3 protein: CASSQETSFWETQYF

clone size: .
J gene: TRBJ2-5
V gene: TRBV28
CDR3 protein: CASSFEGQETQYF

clone size: medium-sized
J gene: TRBJ2-1
V gene: TRBV2
CDR3 protein: CASSERPNEQFF

clone size: .
J gene: TRBJ1-6
V gene: TRBV4-3
CDR3 protein: CASSQDHGRVSPLHF

clone size: medium-sized
J gene: TRBJ2-7
V gene: TRBV2
CDR3 protein: CASKAVKGAYEQYF

clone size: .
J gene: TRBJ2-1
V gene: TRBV19
CDR3 protein: CASSISGPKEQFF

clone size: .
J gene: TRBJ1-5
V gene: TRBV15
CDR3 protein: CATSRDAANQPQHF

clone size: .
J gene: TRBJ2-4
V gene: TRBV4-1
CDR3 protein: CASSQVPRTGGNIQYF

clone size: .
J gene: TRBJ2-6
V gene: TRBV7-9
CDR3 protein: CAIQQGVIGANVLTF

clone size: .
J gene: TRBJ1-6
V gene: TRBV19
CDR3 protein: CASSIGTPNNSPLHF

clone size: .
J gene: TRBJ2-3
V gene: TRBV6-6
CDR3 protein: CASRKNYRQGTGAGADTQYF

clone size: .
J gene: TRBJ2-2
V gene: TRBV29-1
CDR3 protein: CSVEDRRENTGELFF

clone size: medium-sized
J gene: TRBJ2-1
V gene: TRBV7-8
CDR3 protein: CASSLAAGRFYNEQFF

clone size: .
J gene: TRBJ1-4
V gene: TRBV10-2
CDR3 protein: CASSESSWSEKLFF

clone size: .
J gene: TRBJ1-2
V gene: TRBV10-3
CDR3 protein: CAISETDSYGYTF